This T cell receptor beta chain appears in the sequencing data of a study of tumor-infiltrating lymphocytes in primary liver carcinoma. The wider study: Samples had roughly 3.65 to 7.5 million productive TCRbeta reads, comparable between tissue types. Study results and limitations: The top-250-clone fraction was significantly higher in tumors than in blood (p = 0.039).

It was unsorted whole blood that yielded blood RNA, and germline DNA was also extracted. The authors made TCR beta cDNA from roughly 480 ng total RNA with a constant-region primer. ARM-PCR was slightly modified, and three nested multiplex PCR rounds with it gave rise to the TCR beta libraries. TCRdb recomputed calls from the multiplex PCR reads with MiXCR, one row per CDR3 protein. The sample lists about 310,000 distinct CDR3 sequences; around three fifths were seen once. This clonotype was recorded at least ten times. Its antigen is currently unknown. The sequencing sample was made of peripheral blood. This clonotype was sampled from a woman aged 30 to 39 with primary liver carcinoma and hepatitis B virus infection.

CDR3 in DNA: TGTGCCAGCAGTTTAAACCTAGCGTTTGAGCAGTACTTC. Translation gives CASSLNLAFEQYF. This chain links TRBV12-3 or TRBV12-4 with TRBJ2-7; TRBD2 might be the D (6 bases). V dropped 2 bases and J dropped 7 bases, with 12 bases sitting between them. This CDR3 region has 13 residues.